These T cell receptor beta chains were read from a single sample in a study of blood T cell repertoires in COVID-19. Libraries were prepared by immunoSEQ multiplex PCR; TCRdb keeps only in-frame clonotypes and omits some of them. The sample yields about 210,000 clones, about 90% seen once. What was sequenced was PBMCs or T cells enriched from blood (not recorded which). These receptors came from a woman between 18 and 29 years old who had recovered from COVID-19. CDR3s include the opening cysteine and the closing phenylalanine or tryptophan.

len	v_gene	j_gene	CDR3aa
15	TRBV19	TRBJ1-1	CASSKSAGSKTEAFF
14	TRBV5-1	TRBJ1-6	CASSLGVQGSPLHF
14	TRBV29-1	TRBJ2-1	CSVEPNRGRGEQFF
15	TRBV6-1	TRBJ2-7	CASSELDRAPSEQYF
15	TRBV3-1/TRBV3-2	TRBJ1-1	CASSQGGGTNTEAFF
14	TRBV5-1	TRBJ1-3	CASSPEVSGNTIYF
14	TRBV28	TRBJ2-7	CASSLRGLTYEQYF
16	TRBV21-1	TRBJ2-1	CASTTNTSGGYNEQFF
12	TRBV5-1	TRBJ1-1	CASSLADTEAFF
15	TRBV3-1/TRBV3-2	TRBJ1-6	CASSQELPGNSPLHF
16	TRBV4-1	TRBJ2-3	CASSQVRLLGTDTQYF
14	TRBV3-1/TRBV3-2	TRBJ1-6	CASSYMDIASPLHF
14	TRBV6-1	TRBJ2-4	CASSDPGGIDIQYF
14	TRBV7-9	TRBJ1-6	CASSLVQGDSPLHF
12	TRBV4-1	TRBJ1-4	CASSQEFGKLFF
15	TRBV27	TRBJ2-3	CASNRAGKGTDTQYF
14	TRBV19	TRBJ1-1	CASTLDRGNTEAFF
19	TRBV10-3	TRBJ2-1	CAIRNTGGKAQRSYNEQFF
13	TRBV6-5	TRBJ2-3	CASRWDYTDTQYF
13	TRBV5-4	TRBJ2-2	CASSSDRARELFF
15	TRBV7-2	TRBJ2-3	CASSSRGWITDTQYF
17	TRBV24-1	TRBJ2-1	CATSEKNRGRSYNEQFF
20	TRBV6-2/TRBV6-3	TRBJ1-6	CASSYTAGTGESSYNSPLHF
16	TRBV9	TRBJ1-6	CASSVGAGGGNSPLHF
15	TRBV7-9	TRBJ1-4	CASSLLAAINEKLFF
13	TRBV28	TRBJ1-2	CASSLTGTAGYTF
13	TRBV30	TRBJ1-5	CAWSVRGNQPQHF
13	TRBV2	TRBJ1-6	CASEDTLNSPLHF
13	TRBV2	TRBJ1-2	CASRTDINYGYTF
17	TRBV7-9	TRBJ2-5	CASSGQGKGLYQETQYF
15	TRBV5-4	TRBJ2-1	CASSHRSSSYNEQFF
14	TRBV4-1	TRBJ2-5	CASSQDSNQETQYF
16	TRBV27	TRBJ1-1	CASSLWNQGRYTEAFF
16	TRBV28	TRBJ1-3	CASSFSGPPSGNTIYF
15	TRBV10-2	TRBJ1-6	CASSPGQGYNSPLHF
15	TRBV7-2	TRBJ1-6	CASSLVGTGDSPLHF
14	TRBV6-1	TRBJ1-3	CASSEYGTGNTIYF
15	TRBV7-6	TRBJ2-2	CASSPVGGATGELFF
11	TRBV27	TRBJ1-2	CASTPDKGYTF
18	TRBV5-1	TRBJ2-6	CASSLASGALSGANVLTF
15	TRBV18	TRBJ1-5	CASSVDRGHNQPQHF
14	TRBV11-2	TRBJ1-5	CASSLDSAQQPQHF